This TCR beta chain was obtained from a study of blood T cells in healthy people across ages. Ranging in age from roughly 6 to 100, the donors were healthy Caucasian individuals from Russia. Whenever a sample was processed, at least 6 million PBMCs were isolated. The second PCR ran roughly 6 to 11 cycles with a sample-barcoded 5' primer and J-beta primers. TCRdb itself ran the 5' RACE reads through MiXCR, one entry per CDR3 protein. The sample gives hundreds of thousands of distinct CDR3 sequences, roughly three fifths of which show up once; 30% to 45% is in the top ten. This clonotype was picked up one time. Its antigen is not identified. Findings of the study overall: It was not known whether donors were CMV positive (a possible confounder of expanded clonotype changes). Both naive CD4+ cell counts and diversity were greater in long-lived donors than in aged donors.

This TCR derives from a man aged 55 to 70 in good health. The sample comprised blood.

CDR3 sequence: CASSGSPNGGTQYF. The CDR3 nucleotides are TGTGCCAGCAGTGGGAGTCCTAACGGGGGGACCCAGTACTTC. This sequence joins TRBV2 and TRBJ2-5; D perhaps matches TRBD2 (6 bases). The germline gives CDR1 SNHLY, CDR2 FYNNEI. The CDR3 runs 14 residues. Trimming removed 4 bases at V and 7 bases at J, with 16 bases between.